This record covers a single TCR beta chain. The antigen is unknown. These data are taken from a study of cytomegalovirus exposure and HLA in healthy donors. Notes on the study in general: The study assumed roughly uniform donor sequencing depth for presence/absence analyses. The productive fraction for most TCR beta V segments was about 87% or about 30% in an earlier analysis. Cytomegalovirus-associated status was assigned to roughly 160 TCR beta chains. Analysis performed later found about 17,000 TCR beta sequences associated with HLA alleles at 0.05 false discovery rate.

Trimming removed 1 base at V and 7 bases at J, with 8 bases between. Germline V gives CDR1 SGHTA, CDR2 FQGNSA. The CDR3 has 13 amino acids. 60 Vbeta and 13 Jbeta primers were used in PCR. TCRdb's copy holds only in-frame clones and misses some; the assay was immunoSEQ multiplex PCR. The repertoire holds 75,000 to 100,000 clones, roughly 8.2% seen once, with about 2.1% in the top ten. The sequencing sample was made of PBMCs. This clonotype originated in a man between 50 and 59 years old in good health and CMV-seronegative. The chain uses TRBV7-2 and TRBJ2-1; tentatively, D is TRBD2 (5 bases). The CDR3 protein is CASSLGTGNEQFF. CDR3 nucleotides: TGTGCCAGCAGCTTAGGGACGGGAAATGAGCAGTTCTTC.